This TCR beta chain was captured by sequencing in a study of T cells in Graves' hyperthyroidism and ophthalmopathy. Whole-study results and caveats: Peripheral blood also featured most of the thyroid clonotypes expanded above 0.001.

Using RNA transcripts as the source, TCR beta CDR3 regions were amplified. The TCR CDR3 was amplified in a first-round RT-PCR using the HTBI primer set. TCRdb reprocessed the multiplex PCR reads with MiXCR, giving one entry per CDR3 protein. The sample yields roughly 800,000 distinct CDR3 sequences, 35% to 45% seen once. A note on this clonotype: Its antigen is still unknown.

Germline V gene sequence: CDR1 SGHDN, CDR2 FVKESK. The length of the CDR3 is 15 residues. Deletions cut 6 bases from V and 7 bases from J, with 22 bases between. The chain links TRBV14 to TRBJ2-7, with a tentative D call TRBD2 (6 bases). Sequenced input: blood. The TCR sequence derives from a man younger than 30 with Graves' hyperthyroidism. CDR3 bases: TGTGCCAGCAGACCCGGGACCGGGGGAATGGGGGAGCAGTACTTC. As protein: CASRPGTGGMGEQYF.